Following are 2 T cell receptor beta chains from one sample sequenced in a study of long-term antiretroviral therapy in people with HIV. A v3.0 immunoSEQ assay was performed at survey level. Using immunoSEQ multiplex PCR, the repertoire was profiled, and TCRdb retains in-frame clones only, with some absent. The sample holds over 30,000 clones, roughly 85% seen once. The input for sequencing was unsorted PBMCs, taken 3.1 years after starting antiretroviral therapy. These receptor sequences come from a woman in her forties or fifties with HIV.

This chain connects TRBV21-1 to TRBJ1-5; TRBD1 is the table's D call and was not checked against the DNA. TRBV21-1 is recorded as a pseudogene. The CDR3 has 20 amino acids. The CDR3 is CASRHPKRDRGHDSNQPQHF. The CDR3 nucleotides are TGTGCCAGCCGTCACCCTAAGCGAGACAGGGGTCACGATAGCAATCAGCCCCAGCATTTT.

V and J are TRBV4-3 and TRBJ1-2; D gene uncertain. CDR3 length: 17 amino acids. CDR1 is LGHNA, CDR2 YSLEER, per germline. The V end lost 0 bases, the J end lost 1 base, and 15 bases lay between the germline ends. CDR3 region: CASSQDPGGQNNYGYTF. In nucleotides, the CDR3 is TGCGCCAGCAGCCAAGATCCGGGAGGCCAGAATAACTATGGCTACACCTTC.